This is a list of T cell receptor beta chains from one sample in a study of naive and memory T cell subsets. Each CDR3 protein gets one entry after TCRdb re-called the UMI-ligation and nested PCR reads with MiXCR. The data contain roughly 80,000 distinct CDR3 sequences, around 9% of them seen just once; the ten biggest clones take up 0.95% to 1.5%. The sample was naive CD8+ T cells from blood. These receptors were taken from a human donor in good health. Both conserved end residues are part of each CDR3. D genes are given only for firm matches. Size is omitted from some rows. Given values are once, few, many or a class for expanded clones.

abundance	v_gene	j_gene	d_gene	CDR3aa	CDR3nt
-	TRBV5-1	TRBJ2-3	-	CASSSIDGSTDTQYF	TGCGCCAGCAGCTCTATAGACGGGAGCACAGATACGCAGTATTTT
few	TRBV10-3	TRBJ2-7	TRBD1	CAISGQGGEQYF	TGTGCCATCAGTGGACAGGGGGGGGAGCAGTACTTC
-	TRBV10-2	TRBJ2-7	-	CASTASYEQYF	TGCGCCAGCACGGCTTCCTACGAGCAGTACTTC
-	TRBV20-1	TRBJ2-7	-	CSARSGLSSYEQYF	TGCAGTGCTAGGTCGGGATTGAGCTCCTACGAGCAGTACTTC
-	TRBV30	TRBJ2-7	-	CAWSVSIPPPGEQYF	TGTGCCTGGAGTGTATCGATCCCGCCCCCTGGCGAGCAGTACTTC
many	TRBV6-1	TRBJ2-3	TRBD2	CASSELGLAVTDTQYF	TGTGCCAGCAGTGAACTTGGTCTAGCGGTTACAGATACGCAGTATTTT
few	TRBV28	TRBJ1-2	-	CASSTSGWERYTF	TGTGCCAGCAGTACGAGCGGCTGGGAGCGCTACACCTTC
many	TRBV7-8	TRBJ2-1	TRBD2	CASSANRWTSGDEQFF	TGTGCCAGCAGCGCGAACCGGTGGACTAGTGGCGATGAGCAGTTCTTC
many	TRBV29-1	TRBJ2-2	-	CSVVRSSNTGELFF	TGCAGCGTTGTCCGGAGCTCGAACACCGGGGAGCTGTTTTTT
few	TRBV28	TRBJ2-7	TRBD1	CASSSGTASYEQYF	TGTGCCAGCAGCTCCGGGACAGCCTCCTACGAGCAGTACTTC
few	TRBV7-9	TRBJ1-1	-	CASSFLPGNGVRTEAFF	TGTGCCAGCAGCTTCTTACCGGGGAACGGTGTACGCACTGAAGCTTTCTTT
-	TRBV7-9	TRBJ2-5	-	CASRSPGERSSQETQYF	TGTGCCAGCAGGAGCCCGGGGGAGCGGAGCTCACAAGAGACCCAGTACTTC
many	TRBV4-2	TRBJ1-1	TRBD1	CASSPRTGKSTEAFF	TGTGCCAGCAGCCCACGGACAGGGAAGAGCACTGAAGCTTTCTTT
many	TRBV9	TRBJ2-1	TRBD2	CASSILAGGHEQFF	TGTGCCAGCAGCATTTTGGCGGGAGGGCATGAGCAGTTCTTC
many	TRBV11-2	TRBJ2-3	TRBD2	CASSHSLGLAGEGTDTQYF	TGTGCCAGCAGCCACAGTCTAGGGTTGGCGGGAGAGGGCACAGATACGCAGTATTTT
few	TRBV14	TRBJ2-2	-	CASSQVQRGELFF	TGTGCCAGCAGCCAAGTGCAGCGTGGGGAGCTGTTTTTT
few	TRBV29-1	TRBJ1-2	-	CSVEERPSNYGYTF	TGCAGCGTTGAAGAACGGCCTTCTAACTATGGCTACACCTTC
-	TRBV6-2/TRBV6-3	TRBJ2-7	-	CASSNRGTSYEQYF	TGTGCCAGCAGCAACCGGGGTACCTCCTACGAGCAGTACTTC
many	TRBV10-3	TRBJ1-1	-	CAISATNTEAFF	TGTGCCATCAGCGCGACGAACACTGAAGCTTTCTTT
many	TRBV12-3/TRBV12-4	TRBJ2-7	TRBD2	CASRLRERESSYEQYF	TGTGCCAGCAGGCTGCGAGAGCGGGAAAGCTCCTACGAGCAGTACTTC
-	TRBV28	TRBJ2-2	-	CASSFRMNTGELFF	TGTGCCAGCAGTTTTCGCATGAACACCGGGGAGCTGTTTTTT
-	TRBV7-9	TRBJ2-7	TRBD1	CASSQVPRPGGQGSYEQYF	TGTGCCAGCAGCCAAGTCCCCCGCCCAGGGGGACAGGGCTCCTACGAGCAGTACTTC
many	TRBV9	TRBJ2-1	-	CASSGASNEQFF	TGTGCCAGCAGCGGGGCCTCCAATGAGCAGTTCTTC
-	TRBV20-1	TRBJ2-3	TRBD2	CSARRAGGPTLDTQYF	TGCAGTGCTAGGCGAGCGGGAGGGCCAACTTTAGATACGCAGTATTTT
few	TRBV29-1	TRBJ2-7	TRBD2	CSVDIASGSVYEQYF	TGCAGCGTTGATATCGCCAGCGGGAGCGTCTACGAGCAGTACTTC
-	TRBV9	TRBJ1-6	-	CASSPRANSPLHF	TGTGCCAGCAGCCCCAGGGCAAACTCACCCCTCCACTTT